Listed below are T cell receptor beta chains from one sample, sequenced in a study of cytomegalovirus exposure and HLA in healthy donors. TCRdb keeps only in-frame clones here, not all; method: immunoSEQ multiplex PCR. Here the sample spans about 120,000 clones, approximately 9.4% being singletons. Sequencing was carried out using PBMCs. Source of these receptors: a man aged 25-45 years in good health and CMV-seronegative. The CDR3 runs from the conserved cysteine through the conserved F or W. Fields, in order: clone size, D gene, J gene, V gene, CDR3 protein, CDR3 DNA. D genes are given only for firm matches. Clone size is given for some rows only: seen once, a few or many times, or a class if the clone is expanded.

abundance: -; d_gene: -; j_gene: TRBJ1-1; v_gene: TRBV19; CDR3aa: CASSITFRNTEAFF; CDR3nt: TGTGCCAGTAGTATAACGTTCAGGAACACTGAAGCTTTCTTT
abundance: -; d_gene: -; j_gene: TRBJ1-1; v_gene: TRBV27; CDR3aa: CASRHRYTNTEAFF; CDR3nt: TGTGCCAGCAGGCACAGGTATACGAACACTGAAGCTTTCTTT
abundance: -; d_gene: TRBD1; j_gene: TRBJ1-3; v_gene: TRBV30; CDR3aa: CAWNRQGGNTIYF; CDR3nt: TGTGCCTGGAACCGACAGGGGGGAAACACCATATATTTT
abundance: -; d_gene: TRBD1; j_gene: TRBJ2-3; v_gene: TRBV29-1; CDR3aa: CSVGDRESQYF; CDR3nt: TGCAGCGTTGGGGACAGGGAGTCGCAGTATTTT
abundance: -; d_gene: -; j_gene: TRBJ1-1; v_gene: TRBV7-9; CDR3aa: CASSQTEAFF; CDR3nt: TGTGCCAGCAGTCAGACTGAAGCTTTCTTT
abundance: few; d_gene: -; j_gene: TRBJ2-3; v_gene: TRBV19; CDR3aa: CASLDSSGVDTQYF; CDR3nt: TGTGCCAGTCTGGACTCATCTGGGGTAGATACGCAGTATTTT
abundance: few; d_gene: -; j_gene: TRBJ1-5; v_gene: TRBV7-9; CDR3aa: CASSLGLGANQPQHF; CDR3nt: TGTGCCAGCAGCTTGGGACTAGGGGCTAACCAGCCCCAGCATTTT
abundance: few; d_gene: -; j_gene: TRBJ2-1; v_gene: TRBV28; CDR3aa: CASSLRSGYNEQFF; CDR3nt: TGTGCCAGCAGTTTAAGGAGTGGCTACAATGAGCAGTTCTTC
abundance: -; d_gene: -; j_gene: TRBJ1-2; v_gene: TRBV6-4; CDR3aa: CASNSEGRGYGYTF; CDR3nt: TGTGCCTCAAACTCGGAAGGGAGGGGCTATGGCTACACCTTC
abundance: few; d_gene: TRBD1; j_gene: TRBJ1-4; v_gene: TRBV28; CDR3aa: CASSETGIDLEKLFF; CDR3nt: TGTGCCAGCAGCGAGACAGGGATTGACTTGGAAAAACTGTTTTTT
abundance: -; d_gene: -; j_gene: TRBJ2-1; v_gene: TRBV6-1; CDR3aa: CASRRGGNSYNEQFF; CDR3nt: TGTGCCAGCAGGAGGGGGGGGAATTCCTACAATGAGCAGTTCTTC
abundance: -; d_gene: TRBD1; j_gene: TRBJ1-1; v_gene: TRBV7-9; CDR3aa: CASSSRDRVGTEAFF; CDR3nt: TGTGCCAGCAGCAGCCGGGACAGGGTAGGAACTGAAGCTTTCTTT
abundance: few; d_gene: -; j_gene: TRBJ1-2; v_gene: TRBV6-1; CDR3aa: CASRITGQANYGYTF; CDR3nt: TGTGCCAGCAGGATAACGGGACAAGCAAACTATGGCTACACCTTC
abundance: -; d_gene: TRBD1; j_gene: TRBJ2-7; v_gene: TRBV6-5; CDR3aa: CASIGTGVYEQYF; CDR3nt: TGTGCCAGCATCGGGACAGGGGTCTACGAGCAGTACTTC
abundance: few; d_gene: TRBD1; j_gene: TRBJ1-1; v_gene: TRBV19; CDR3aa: CASSRGTVNTEAFF; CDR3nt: TGTGCCAGTAGCCGGGGGACAGTGAACACTGAAGCTTTCTTT
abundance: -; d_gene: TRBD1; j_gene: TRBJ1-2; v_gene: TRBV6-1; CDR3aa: CASSGIRDRDVGYGYTF; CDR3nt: TGTGCCAGCAGTGGGATCCGGGACAGGGATGTCGGGTATGGCTACACCTTC
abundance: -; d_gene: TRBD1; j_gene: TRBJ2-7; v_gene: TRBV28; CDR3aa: CASSFLSRGPSREQYF; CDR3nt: TGTGCCAGCAGTTTTTTGAGCAGGGGGCCTTCGCGGGAGCAGTACTTC
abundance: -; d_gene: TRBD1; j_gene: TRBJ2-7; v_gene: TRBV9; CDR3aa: CASSVDTGTGGYEQYF; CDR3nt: TGTGCCAGCAGCGTAGATACCGGGACAGGGGGCTACGAGCAGTACTTC
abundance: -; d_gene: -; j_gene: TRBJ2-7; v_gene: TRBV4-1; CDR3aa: CASSQLDSTYEQYF; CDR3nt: TGCGCCAGCAGCCAACTTGACTCGACCTACGAGCAGTACTTC
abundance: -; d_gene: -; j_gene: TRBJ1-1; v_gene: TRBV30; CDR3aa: CAWSDGTEAFF; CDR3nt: TGTGCCTGGAGTGACGGGACTGAAGCTTTCTTT
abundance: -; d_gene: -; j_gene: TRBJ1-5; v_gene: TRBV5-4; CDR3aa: CASSYGGYSNQPQHF; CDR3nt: TGTGCCAGCAGCTACGGGGGGTATAGCAATCAGCCCCAGCATTTT
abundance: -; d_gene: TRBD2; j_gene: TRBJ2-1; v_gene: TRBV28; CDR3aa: CASSSLTGGAYNEQFF; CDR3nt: TGTGCCAGCAGTTCCCTAACGGGAGGGGCCTACAATGAGCAGTTCTTC
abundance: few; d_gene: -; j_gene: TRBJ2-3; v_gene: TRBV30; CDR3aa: CAWSSNLGGDTQYF; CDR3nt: TGTGCCTGGAGTAGTAACTTGGGGGGAGATACGCAGTATTTT
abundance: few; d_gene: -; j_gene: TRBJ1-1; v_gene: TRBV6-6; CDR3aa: CASSSGGGGTEAFF; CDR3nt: TGTGCCAGCAGTTCGGGGGGAGGGGGCACTGAAGCTTTCTTT
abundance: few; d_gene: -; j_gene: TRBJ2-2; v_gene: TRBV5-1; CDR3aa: CASSLLLPGSNTGELFF; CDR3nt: TGCGCCAGCAGCTTGTTGCTTCCAGGGTCAAACACCGGGGAGCTGTTTTTT
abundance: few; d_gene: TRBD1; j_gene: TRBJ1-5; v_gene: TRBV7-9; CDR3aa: CASSTSGQERNQPQHF; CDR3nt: TGTGCCAGCAGCACCTCAGGACAGGAGCGCAATCAGCCCCAGCATTTT
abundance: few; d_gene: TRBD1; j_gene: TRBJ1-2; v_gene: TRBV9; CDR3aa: CASSEGQIWGAPNYGYTF; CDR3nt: TGTGCCAGCAGCGAGGGACAGATCTGGGGGGCTCCGAACTATGGCTACACCTTC
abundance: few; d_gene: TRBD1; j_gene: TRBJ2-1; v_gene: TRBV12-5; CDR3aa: CASGTGGRNEQFF; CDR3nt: TGTGCTAGTGGTACAGGGGGCAGGAATGAGCAGTTCTTC
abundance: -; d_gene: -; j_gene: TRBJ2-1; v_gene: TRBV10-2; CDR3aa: CASSEGPGANEQFF; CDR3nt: TGCGCCAGCAGTGAGGGACCGGGAGCGAATGAGCAGTTCTTC
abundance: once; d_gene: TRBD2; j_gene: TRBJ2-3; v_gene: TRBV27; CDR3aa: CASSFWTSGATSTDTQYF; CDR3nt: TGTGCCAGCAGTTTCTGGACTAGCGGGGCGACTAGCACAGATACGCAGTATTTT
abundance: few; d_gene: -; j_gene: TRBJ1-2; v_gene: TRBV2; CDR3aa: CASSDTSYGYTF; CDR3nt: TGTGCCAGCAGTGACACGAGCTATGGCTACACCTTC
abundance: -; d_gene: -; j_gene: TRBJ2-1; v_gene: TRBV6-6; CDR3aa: CASSSLYNEQFF; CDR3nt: TGTGCCAGCAGTTCCTTATACAATGAGCAGTTCTTC
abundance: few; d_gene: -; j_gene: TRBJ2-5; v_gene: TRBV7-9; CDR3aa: CASSPRGRETQYF; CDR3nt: TGTGCCAGCAGCCCTAGGGGTAGGGAGACCCAGTACTTC
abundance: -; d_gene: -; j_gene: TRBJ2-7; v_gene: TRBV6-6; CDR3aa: CASREGTRIEQYF; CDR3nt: TGTGCCAGCAGAGAGGGGACAAGGATCGAGCAGTACTTC
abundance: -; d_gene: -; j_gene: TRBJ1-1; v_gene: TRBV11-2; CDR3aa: CASSSGHFGTEAFF; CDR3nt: TGTGCCAGCAGCTCCGGACACTTCGGGACTGAAGCTTTCTTT
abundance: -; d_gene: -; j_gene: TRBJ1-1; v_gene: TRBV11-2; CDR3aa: CASSLVFGGATEAFF; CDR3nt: TGTGCCAGCAGCTTAGTTTTTGGGGGGGCCACTGAAGCTTTCTTT
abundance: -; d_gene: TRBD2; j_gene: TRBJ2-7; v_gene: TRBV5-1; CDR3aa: CASRLAGGEQYF; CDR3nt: TGCGCCAGCAGGTTAGCGGGAGGGGAGCAGTACTTC
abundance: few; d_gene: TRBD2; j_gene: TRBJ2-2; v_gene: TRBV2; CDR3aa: CASLGGSGGRNTGELFF; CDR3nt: TGTGCCAGTCTGGGAGGGAGCGGGGGGCGAAACACCGGGGAGCTGTTTTTT
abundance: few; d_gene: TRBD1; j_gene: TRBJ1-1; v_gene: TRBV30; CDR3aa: CAWMDRGRTEAFF; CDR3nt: TGTGCCTGGATGGACAGGGGGCGAACTGAAGCTTTCTTT
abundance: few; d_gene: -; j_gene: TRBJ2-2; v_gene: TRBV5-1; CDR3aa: CASSLAHGSPNTGELFF; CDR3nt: TGCGCCAGCAGCTTGGCACACGGGAGTCCGAACACCGGGGAGCTGTTTTTT
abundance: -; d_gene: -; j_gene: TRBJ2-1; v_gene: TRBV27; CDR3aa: CASSPRGFNEQFF; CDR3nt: TGTGCCAGCAGTCCCCGAGGGTTTAATGAGCAGTTCTTC
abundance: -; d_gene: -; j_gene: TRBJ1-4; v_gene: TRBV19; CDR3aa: CASSPRTSQEKLFF; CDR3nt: TGTGCCAGTAGTCCCCGGACATCCCAGGAAAAACTGTTTTTT
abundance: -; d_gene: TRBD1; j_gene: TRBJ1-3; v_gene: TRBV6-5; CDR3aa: CASRITGVGNTIYF; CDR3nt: TGTGCCAGCAGAATAACAGGGGTTGGAAACACCATATATTTT
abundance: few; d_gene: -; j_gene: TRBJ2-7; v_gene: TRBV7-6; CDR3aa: CASSVSGKNEQYF; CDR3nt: TGTGCCAGCAGCGTGTCGGGGAAAAACGAGCAGTACTTC
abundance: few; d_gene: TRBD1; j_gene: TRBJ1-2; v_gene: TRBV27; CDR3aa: CASSYSGQTGYTF; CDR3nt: TGTGCCAGCAGTTACTCGGGACAGACGGGCTACACCTTC
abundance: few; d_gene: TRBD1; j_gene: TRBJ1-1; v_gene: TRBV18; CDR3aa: CASSPSGQGVSTEAFF; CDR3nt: TGTGCCAGCTCACCCTCGGGACAGGGGGTTTCAACTGAAGCTTTCTTT
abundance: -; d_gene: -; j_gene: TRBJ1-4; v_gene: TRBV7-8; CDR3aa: CASSLGTQGTEKLFF; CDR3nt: TGTGCCAGCAGCTTAGGCACACAGGGAACTGAAAAACTGTTTTTT
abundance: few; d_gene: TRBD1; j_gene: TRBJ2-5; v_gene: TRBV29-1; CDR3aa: CSVEVGQGEETQYF; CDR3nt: TGCAGCGTTGAGGTCGGACAGGGGGAAGAGACCCAGTACTTC
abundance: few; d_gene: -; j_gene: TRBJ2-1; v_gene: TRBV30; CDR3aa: CAWSEIRGHNEQFF; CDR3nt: TGTGCCTGGAGTGAAATTCGGGGTCACAATGAGCAGTTCTTC
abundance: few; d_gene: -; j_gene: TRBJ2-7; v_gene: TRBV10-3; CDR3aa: CAISDSSYEQYF; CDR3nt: TGTGCCATCAGTGACAGTTCCTACGAGCAGTACTTC
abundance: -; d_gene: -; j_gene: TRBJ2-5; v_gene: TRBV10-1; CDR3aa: CASSESGYQETQYF; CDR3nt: TGCGCCAGCAGTGAGTCGGGCTATCAAGAGACCCAGTACTTC
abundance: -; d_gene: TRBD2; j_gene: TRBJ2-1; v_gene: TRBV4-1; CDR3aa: CASSPLGTSAIYNEQFF; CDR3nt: TGCGCCAGCAGCCCGCTTGGGACTAGCGCGATTTACAATGAGCAGTTCTTC
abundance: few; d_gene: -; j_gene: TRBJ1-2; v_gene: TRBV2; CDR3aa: CASVRGGSGYGYTF; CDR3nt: TGTGCCAGCGTGAGAGGAGGGTCCGGCTATGGCTACACCTTC
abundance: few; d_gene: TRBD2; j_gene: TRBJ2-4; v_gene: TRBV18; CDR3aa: CASSLPGLYRGYDKNIQYF; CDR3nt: TGTGCCAGCTCACTACCGGGACTATACCGTGGATATGACAAAAACATTCAGTACTTC
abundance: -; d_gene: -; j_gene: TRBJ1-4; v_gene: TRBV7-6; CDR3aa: CASRRTLNEKLFF; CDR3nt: TGTGCCAGTAGACGGACTCTTAATGAAAAACTGTTTTTT
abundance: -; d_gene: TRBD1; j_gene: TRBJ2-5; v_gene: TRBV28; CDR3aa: CASRSPKDRGRWETQYF; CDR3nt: TGTGCCAGCAGATCCCCCAAGGACAGGGGGCGCTGGGAGACCCAGTACTTC
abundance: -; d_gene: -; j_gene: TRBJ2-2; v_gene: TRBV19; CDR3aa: CASSPRKKSDSFWGTGELFF; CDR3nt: TGTGCCAGTAGTCCACGAAAGAAGTCGGACAGTTTTTGGGGAACCGGGGAGCTGTTTTTT
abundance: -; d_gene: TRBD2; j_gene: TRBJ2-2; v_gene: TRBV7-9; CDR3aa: CASSLGSYGLAGEDGELFF; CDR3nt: TGTGCCAGCAGCCTGGGCTCCTATGGACTAGCGGGAGAAGACGGGGAGCTGTTTTTT
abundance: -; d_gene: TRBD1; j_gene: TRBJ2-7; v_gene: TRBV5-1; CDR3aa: CASSPGQDYWWYF; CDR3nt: TGCGCCAGCAGCCCCGGACAGGATTATTGGTGGTACTTC
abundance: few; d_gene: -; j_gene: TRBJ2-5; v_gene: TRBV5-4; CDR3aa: CASSPPGGKETQYF; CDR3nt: TGTGCCAGCAGCCCCCCGGGGGGCAAAGAGACCCAGTACTTC